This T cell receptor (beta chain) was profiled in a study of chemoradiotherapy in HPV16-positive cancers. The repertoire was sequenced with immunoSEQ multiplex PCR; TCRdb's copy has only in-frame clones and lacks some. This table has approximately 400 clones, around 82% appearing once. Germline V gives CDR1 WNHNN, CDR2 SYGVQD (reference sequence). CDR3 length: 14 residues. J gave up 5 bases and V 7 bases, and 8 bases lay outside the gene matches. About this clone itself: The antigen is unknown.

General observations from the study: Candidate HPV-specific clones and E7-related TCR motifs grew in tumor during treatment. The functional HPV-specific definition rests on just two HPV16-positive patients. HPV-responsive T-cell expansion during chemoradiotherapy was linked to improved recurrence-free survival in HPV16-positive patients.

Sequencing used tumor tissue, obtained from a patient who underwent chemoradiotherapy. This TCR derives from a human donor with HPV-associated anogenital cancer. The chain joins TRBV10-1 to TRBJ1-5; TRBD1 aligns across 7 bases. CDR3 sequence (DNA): TGCGCCAGCACCAGCCGGGACAGTGATCAGCCCCAGCATTTT. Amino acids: CASTSRDSDQPQHF.